The 32 T cell receptor beta chains below were found in one sample sequenced in a study of blood T cell repertoires in COVID-19. Sequencing was performed with immunoSEQ multiplex PCR; in TCRdb, only in-frame clones are kept and a portion is missing. The repertoire holds roughly 300,000 clones, with over 70% as singletons. Material: peripheral blood. These receptors all come from a woman aged 40 to 50 who had recovered from COVID-19.

The V and J genes are TRBV7-2 and TRBJ1-5; no firm D call. The germline V gene encodes CDR1 SGHTA and CDR2 FQGNSA. This CDR3 contains 13 residues. V was cut by 5 bases and J by 3 bases, with 8 bases left in between. The CDR3 DNA sequence: TGTGCCAGCAGCCAGGTTCACAATCAGCCCCAGCATTTT. It yields the protein CASSQVHNQPQHF.

Of note for this clone: The same CDR3 arises from other DNA sequences in this sample as well. The V and J genes are TRBV15 and TRBJ1-2; the D is unclear. The V end was cut by 0 bases, the J end by 7 bases, with 6 bases between. The germline gives CDR1 LNHNV, CDR2 YYDKDF (reference sequence). This CDR3 spans 12 amino acids. The CDR3 reads CATSRDRGGYTF. As DNA, the CDR3 is TGTGCCACCAGCAGAGATCGGGGTGGCTACACCTTC.

V usage is TRBV11-2 and J usage is TRBJ2-7, with TRBD2 as a possible D gene (5 bases). Trimming cost V 1 base and J 3 bases, with 16 bases left between them. CDR1 is SGHAT and CDR2 is FQNNGV in the germline V gene. CDR3 length equals 16 residues. In DNA form, the CDR3 reads TGTGCCAGCAGCTTAGGGCCCGTCCCCGGGGTCTACGAGCAGTACTTC. It is translated as CASSLGPVPGVYEQYF.

V gene TRBV11-2 combines with J gene TRBJ2-7, with 7 bases aligning to TRBD1. V lost 3 bases and J lost 5; bases outside the gene matches: 13. Germline CDR1 reads SGHAT; CDR2 reads FQNNGV. This CDR3 spans 16 amino acids. The CDR3 DNA follows: TGTGCCAGCAGCTTCTCTGGGGCAGGGGGTGTCGACGAGCAGTACTTC. As protein: CASSFSGAGGVDEQYF.

DNA for the CDR3: TGCGCCAGCAGCTTGGCCTCTTTCCCCGGCGGGCAGTACTTC. Encoded protein: CASSLASFPGGQYF. V gene TRBV5-1 combines with J gene TRBJ2-7, with D unclear. This CDR3 has 14 residues. Germline CDR1 reads SGHRS; CDR2 reads YFSETQ. Deletions cut 0 bases from V and 9 bases from J, with 16 bases between.

V usage is TRBV5-4 and J usage is TRBJ1-2, with D unresolved. The CDR3 length is 15 residues. V lost 4 bases and J lost 0, with 13 bases in between. Per the germline V gene, CDR1 is SGHNT and CDR2 is YYREEE (reference sequence). The CDR3: CASSVRQVSNYGYTF. In DNA, the CDR3 is TGTGCCAGCAGCGTCCGGCAGGTTTCTAACTATGGCTACACCTTC.

The chain combines TRBV15 with TRBJ1-1; TRBD1 is a possible D gene (5 bases). Between the trimmed V and J ends, which lost 0 bases and 0 bases, there was a span of 11 bases. This CDR3 region has 16 residues. The germline V gene has CDR1 LNHNV and CDR2 YYDKDF (reference sequence). Written as DNA, the CDR3 is TGTGCCACCAGCAGAGATCCCCAGGGTCTGAACACTGAAGCTTTCTTT. This codes for CATSRDPQGLNTEAFF.

This clone was picked up many times. This chain joins TRBV27 and TRBJ2-1; 7 bases are shared with TRBD1. The CDR3 contains 19 residues. The V and J ends lost 7 bases and 0 bases, in that order; junction bases with no gene match: 18. Germline CDR1 and CDR2: MNHEY and SMNVEV (reference sequence). The CDR3 spells CASNTKKGASPHSYNEQFF. DNA for the CDR3: TGTGCCAGCAACACAAAAAAGGGGGCGTCCCCTCACTCCTACAATGAGCAGTTCTTC.

V gene TRBV27 combines with J gene TRBJ1-1; D perhaps matches TRBD1 (5 bases). V shed 5 bases and J shed 0 bases, with 16 bases lying between them. This CDR3 comprises 16 residues. The germline V gene has CDR1 MNHEY and CDR2 SMNVEV (reference sequence). The DNA of the CDR3 is TGTGCCAGCAGTCCCTCAGGGAATATTATGAACACTGAAGCTTTCTTT. Its protein is CASSPSGNIMNTEAFF.

The genes are TRBV10-3 and TRBJ1-4; 9 positions match TRBD1. V trimming: 6 bases; J trimming: 8 bases; junction bases outside the gene matches: 7. The CDR3 loop spans 14 amino acids. Germline CDR1 ENHRY, CDR2 SYGVKD. CDR3 in amino acids: CAISSGTGLEKLFF. In DNA, the CDR3 is TGTGCCATCAGCTCCGGGACAGGGCTCGAAAAACTGTTTTTT.

CDR3 sequence: CASSQPRGIQYF. CDR3 in DNA: TGTGCCAGCAGCCAGCCCCGCGGCATTCAGTACTTC. The rearrangement links TRBV14 to TRBJ2-4; no firm D call. The CDR3 runs to 12 residues. Looked up from germline, CDR1 is SGHDN and CDR2 is FVKESK. The V end lost 3 bases, the J end lost 9 bases, and 9 bases lay between the germline ends. Variable domain in full (rest from reference TRBV14 and TRBJ2-4): EAGVTQFPSHSVIEKGQTVTLRCDPISGHDNLYWYRRVMGKEIKFLLHFVKESKQDESGMPNNRFLAERTGGTYSTLKVQPAELEDSGVYFCASSQPRGIQYFGAGTRLSVL.

This clone was found once. This chain uses TRBV10-3 with TRBJ1-2; D may be TRBD1 (6 bases). CDR1 is ENHRY, CDR2 SYGVKD, per germline. The length of the CDR3 is 15 residues. The V end was cut by 3 bases, the J end by 7 bases, with 18 bases between. The CDR3 nucleotides read TGTGCCATCAGTGACGTGGGGACATGGGGCCCTGGCTACACCTTC. Translated: CAISDVGTWGPGYTF.

The rearrangement uses TRBV7-3 and TRBJ2-1; perhaps TRBD2 as D (6 bases). Germline lookup yields CDR1 SGHTA and CDR2 FQGTGA. Trimming stripped 6 bases from V and 2 bases from J, with 11 bases between. The CDR3 spans 14 residues. In nucleotides, the CDR3 is TGTGCCAGCAGTTCGGGGGTTCCCTACAATGAGCAGTTCTTC. Translating it yields CASSSGVPYNEQFF.

This sequence joins TRBV5-1 and TRBJ2-5; D might be TRBD1 (6 bases). The germline gives CDR1 SGHRS, CDR2 YFSETQ. The germline V and J ends were trimmed by 0 bases and 4 bases, with 10 bases remaining between them. There are 14 residues in the CDR3. The CDR3 DNA reads TGCGCCAGCAGCTTGGGGCAGGGGAGAGAGACCCAGTACTTC. This translates into CASSLGQGRETQYF.

The chain joins TRBV6-5 to TRBJ2-1; 8 bases align to TRBD1. This CDR3 contains 13 residues. The V gene end was trimmed by 5 bases and the J gene end by 13 bases; junction bases not matched to a gene: 10. Germline values: CDR1 MNHEY, CDR2 SVGAGI. The DNA of the CDR3 is TGTGCCAGCAGTCACGGACAGGGACATCCCCAGTTCTTC. Protein sequence: CASSHGQGHPQFF.

At least ten counts were recorded for this clone. The chain carries TRBV29-1 and TRBJ2-5, with 7 positions matching TRBD1. The CDR3 runs 15 residues. Germline loops: CDR1 SQVTM, CDR2 ANQGSEA. V shed 0 bases and J 5 bases; nucleotides not matched to a gene: 9. CDR3 sequence: CSVEDNRGQRETQYF. CDR3 DNA sequence: TGCAGCGTTGAAGACAACAGGGGCCAGCGGGAGACCCAGTACTTC. The whole variable domain, remainder taken from reference TRBV29-1 and TRBJ2-5, is SAVISQKPSRDICQRGTSLTIQCQVDSQVTMMFWYRQQPGQSLTLIATANQGSEATYESGFVIDKFPISRPNLTFSTLTVSNMSPEDSSIYLCSVEDNRGQRETQYFGPGTRLLVL.

V usage is TRBV9 and J usage is TRBJ2-7; possibly TRBD1 for D (6 bases). V lost 6 bases and J 7 bases, leaving 14 bases between the germline ends. This CDR3 region has 12 residues. Germline V lookup: CDR1 SGDLS, CDR2 YYNGEE. This CDR3 reads CASTNRDGEQYF. CDR3 in DNA: TGTGCCAGCACAAACAGGGACGGAGAGCAGTACTTC.

The chain links TRBV4-2 to TRBJ1-2, with 7 bases lining up with TRBD1. Losses at the gene ends were 7 bases for V and 6 bases for J; bases not matched to a gene: 11. CDR1 is LGHNA and CDR2 is YNFKEQ in the germline V gene. This CDR3 has 14 residues. CDR3 nucleotides: TGTGCCAGCACCCCGGGACAGAGTAGGGATGGCTACACCTTC. Its protein product is CASTPGQSRDGYTF.

The gene calls are TRBV5-3 and TRBJ1-1; tentative D call: TRBD1 (6 bases). TRBV5-3 is given ORF status, its function remaining uncertain. This CDR3 is built from 12 residues. Trimming pared 7 bases from V and 0 bases from J, leaving 7 bases between. The CDR3 loop reads CARWGLNTEAFF. CDR3 bases: TGTGCCAGATGGGGGCTGAACACTGAAGCTTTCTTT.

The chain couples TRBV6-2 or TRBV6-3 to TRBJ1-6; D is unclear. Germline CDR1 is MNHEY and CDR2 is SVGEGT. The CDR3 covers 14 residues. V was cut by 1 base and J by 7 bases, with 8 bases left in between. The CDR3 region is CASSYWASNSPLHF. The CDR3 bases are TGTGCCAGCAGTTACTGGGCCTCCAATTCACCCCTCCACTTT.

The chain is built from TRBV3-1 (or the pseudogene TRBV3-2) and TRBJ1-1; D perhaps matches TRBD1 (5 bases). Trimming removed 4 bases at V and 3 bases at J, with 15 bases between. Per the germline V gene, CDR1 is LGHDT and CDR2 is YNNKEL (reference sequence). The CDR3 totals 15 residues. This chain's CDR3 is CASSPSQRQHTEAFF. As DNA, the CDR3 is TGTGCCAGCAGCCCAAGTCAGAGACAGCACACTGAAGCTTTCTTT.

The chain uses TRBV28 and TRBJ1-5; D ambiguous. This CDR3 contains 13 residues. The V gene lost 1 base and the J gene lost 7 bases, with 8 bases spanning the gap. The germline V gene has CDR1 MDHEN and CDR2 SYDVKM. The CDR3, as DNA: TGTGCCAGCAGTTTATATCAGTGGCAGCCCCAGCATTTT. It is translated as CASSLYQWQPQHF.

The chain carries TRBV4-1 and TRBJ1-5; maybe TRBD1 (6 bases). There are 16 residues in the CDR3. Germline V gene lookup returns CDR1 MGHRA and CDR2 YSYEKL. The V end lost 4 bases, the J end lost 7 bases, and 20 bases lay between the germline ends. The CDR3 bases are TGCGCCAGCAGCCCCCGGGACATAGAATTCGAACAGCCCCAGCATTTT. Translated: CASSPRDIEFEQPQHF.

The chain carries TRBV7-6 and TRBJ1-3; perhaps TRBD1 as D (6 bases). Germline V gives CDR1 SGHVS, CDR2 FNYEAQ. The CDR3 is 15 amino acids. V lost 5 bases and J lost 4, with 15 bases in between. This chain's CDR3 is CASSLDPGQGNTIYF. CDR3 sequence (DNA): TGTGCCAGCAGCCTGGACCCCGGACAGGGAAACACCATATATTTT.

The rearrangement links TRBV28 to TRBJ1-6; weak D call: TRBD1 (5 bases). V dropped 3 bases and J dropped 4 bases, with 7 bases sitting between them. CDR1 and CDR2 (germline): MDHEN, SYDVKM. The CDR3 is made up of 14 amino acids. CDR3: CASSLGGYNSPLHF. DNA for the CDR3: TGTGCCAGCAGTTTGGGGGGATATAATTCACCCCTCCACTTT.

CDR3 protein: CASSSTGFPIWVYGYTF. CDR3 DNA: TGTGCCAGCAGCTCCACAGGGTTTCCTATTTGGGTCTATGGCTACACCTTC. J is TRBJ1-2 and V is TRBV3-1 (or the pseudogene TRBV3-2); weak D call: TRBD1 (6 bases). This CDR3 contains 17 residues. Germline CDR1 reads LGHDT; CDR2 reads YNNKEL (reference sequence). V dropped 5 bases and J dropped 4 bases, with 23 bases sitting between them.

This sequence joins TRBV7-2 and TRBJ2-3; 10 bases map to TRBD2. The CDR3 extends over 16 amino acids. Germline trimming cut 2 bases from V and 7 bases from J; bases unmatched to any gene: 9. Germline loops: CDR1 SGHTA, CDR2 FQGNSA. CDR3 sequence: CASSLLSGGALNTQYF. CDR3 DNA sequence: TGTGCCAGCAGCTTACTCAGCGGGGGGGCCCTCAATACGCAGTATTTT.

The rearrangement uses TRBV5-1 and TRBJ2-3; 15 positions agree with TRBD2. Looked up from germline, CDR1 is SGHRS and CDR2 is YFSETQ. Trimming removed 0 bases from V and 4 bases from J; junction bases left unmatched: 6. The CDR3 is 18 residues long. CDR3 in amino acids: CASSLGTSGGAVADTQYF. The CDR3 nucleotides read TGCGCCAGCAGCTTGGGGACTAGCGGGGGGGCAGTGGCAGATACGCAGTATTTT. Filled out from reference TRBV5-1 and TRBJ2-3, the complete variable domain reads KAGVTQTPRYLIKTRGQQVTLSCSPISGHRSVSWYQQTPGQGLQFLFEYFSETQRNKGNFPGRFSGRQFSNSRSEMNVSTLELGDSALYLCASSLGTSGGAVADTQYFGPGTRLTVL.

This chain uses TRBV11-2 with TRBJ1-4, with D uncertain. Trimming took off 5 bases at V and 0 bases at J, with 7 bases between the two ends. The CDR3 runs to 14 residues. Germline V gives CDR1 SGHAT, CDR2 FQNNGV. For the CDR3, the DNA is TGTGCCAGCAGCACCAGTGCAACTAATGAAAAACTGTTTTTT. As protein: CASSTSATNEKLFF.

This clone was seen a few times. The chain has TRBV5-1 and TRBJ1-3, with D perhaps matching TRBD1 (6 bases). The V end was cut by 2 bases, the J end by 4 bases, with 13 bases between. The CDR3 spans 15 residues. Germline V gene data show CDR1 as SGHRS and CDR2 as YFSETQ. The CDR3 DNA reads TGCGCCAGCAGCTTACAGGGTGGCAGCGGAAACACCATATATTTT. Amino acids: CASSLQGGSGNTIYF.

The chain uses TRBV24-1 and TRBJ2-5; D uncertain. The CDR3 loop spans 13 amino acids. V was pared by 2 bases and J by 0 bases, with 3 bases between. The germline V gene has CDR1 KGHDR and CDR2 SFDVKD. In DNA form, the CDR3 reads TGTGCCACCAGTGATTCGTACCAAGAGACCCAGTACTTC. It yields the protein CATSDSYQETQYF.

V and J are TRBV6-5 and TRBJ2-5; 9 bases fit TRBD2. This CDR3 has 14 amino acids. From germline, CDR1 is MNHEY and CDR2 SVGAGI. Trimming removed 5 bases from V and 1 base from J; junction bases left unmatched: 2. CDR3 amino acids: CASSRGGGQETQYF. In DNA form, the CDR3 reads TGTGCCAGCAGTCGCGGGGGGGGCCAAGAGACCCAGTACTTC.